The clone carrying this TCR beta chain was seen ten or more times. The sample originates from a study of T-cell reconstitution after alpha-beta-depleted transplantation in children. The authors prepared the TCRbeta library with unique molecular identifiers. Via MiXCR, TCRdb re-called the PCR reads, giving one row per CDR3 protein. The sample has approximately 91,000 distinct CDR3 sequences; 8% to 9% are singletons. Trimming cost V 1 base and J 5 bases; bases outside gene matches: 8. This CDR3 comprises 17 residues. The clonotype originates from a human donor who donated a stem cell graft to a child with congenital amegakaryocytic thrombocytopenia. The rearrangement links TRBV12-3 or TRBV12-4 to TRBJ1-6; 7 nucleotides agree with TRBD1. The sample here was PBMCs from the stem cell graft donor, taken from the stem cell graft. The CDR3 nucleotides are TGTGCCAGCAGTTTAGGCAGGGGGTCTACTGATAATTCACCCCTCCACTTT. Protein product: CASSLGRGSTDNSPLHF.